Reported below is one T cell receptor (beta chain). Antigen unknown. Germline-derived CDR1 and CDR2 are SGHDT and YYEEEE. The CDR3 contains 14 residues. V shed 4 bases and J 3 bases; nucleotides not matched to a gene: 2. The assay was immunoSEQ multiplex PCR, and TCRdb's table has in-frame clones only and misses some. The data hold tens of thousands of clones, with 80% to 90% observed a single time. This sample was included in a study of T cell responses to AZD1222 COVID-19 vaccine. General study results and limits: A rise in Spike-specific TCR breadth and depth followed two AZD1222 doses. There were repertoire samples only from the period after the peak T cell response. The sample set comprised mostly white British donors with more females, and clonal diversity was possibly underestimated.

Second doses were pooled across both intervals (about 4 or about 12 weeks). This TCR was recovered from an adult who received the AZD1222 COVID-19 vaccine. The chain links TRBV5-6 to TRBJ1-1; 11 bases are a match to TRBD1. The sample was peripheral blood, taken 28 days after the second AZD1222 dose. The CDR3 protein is CASSAGQGDTEAFF. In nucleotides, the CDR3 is TGTGCCAGCAGCGCGGGACAGGGGGACACTGAAGCTTTCTTT.